This paragraph covers one T cell receptor (beta chain) sequence. These data come from a study of CD8+CD57+ T cells in acquired aplastic anemia. Study-level information: CD4+ cells from healthy donors averaged around 10 million reads.

Germline-derived CDR1 and CDR2 are SEHNR and FQNEAQ (reference sequence). V was trimmed by 3 bases and J by 6 bases, leaving 11 bases between them. This CDR3 has 13 amino acids. Using genomic DNA as the template, TCR beta VDJ and CDR3 profiling was carried out. TCRdb reprocessed the reads with MiXCR, giving one entry per CDR3 protein. The table lists 400,000 to 450,000 distinct CDR3 sequences, approximately 70% of them singletons. The chain has TRBV7-9 and TRBJ1-1; D call uncertain. The sequencing input was sorted CD4+, CD8+, or CD8+CD57+ T cells (not recorded which) from PBMCs. This clonotype was sampled from a human donor in good health, serving as a control. As DNA, the CDR3 is TGTGCCAGCAGCTTCGGGTCAGCTCCTGAAGCTTTCTTT. Encoded protein: CASSFGSAPEAFF.